The T cell receptor beta chain described here comes from a study of cytomegalovirus exposure and HLA in healthy donors. As for the study in general: A prior analysis found 117 million unique TCR beta sequences from 150 million to 200 million T cells.

Researchers ran the PCR with 60 Vbeta and 13 Jbeta primers. As processed by the authors: Around 83 million unique TCR beta chains, roughly 11 million shared, were counted in a later analysis. Sequencing was performed with immunoSEQ multiplex PCR; in TCRdb, only in-frame clones are kept and a portion is missing. The V and J calls and clone size were taken over from that table, and D and trimming were inferred from the DNA. Of roughly 200,000 clones in the sample, over 75% were seen once. Overall study results and limits: Productive rates of about 90% or about 30% were seen for most TCR beta V segments in an earlier analysis.

The CDR3 is 13 amino acids. Germline trimming cut 4 bases from V and 4 bases from J; bases unmatched to any gene: 3. Germline V lookup: CDR1 SGHRS, CDR2 YFSETQ. As for this clone: Its antigen is unidentified.

The chain has TRBV5-1 and TRBJ1-2; 8 nucleotides align to TRBD1. Sequenced: PBMCs. The source of this sequence is a woman aged 45 to 65 in good health and CMV-seronegative. In DNA, the CDR3 is TGCGCCAGCAGCATAACAGGGGGCTATGGCTACACCTTC. Encoded protein: CASSITGGYGYTF.